Given below is one T cell receptor beta chain in context. Clones were sequenced by immunoSEQ multiplex PCR, and TCRdb holds only the in-frame ones, with some missing. This sample has 58,000 or so clones, with roughly 85% found just once. The source of the sample is a study of OX40 agonist ivuxolimab in advanced cancers. Study background: Patients received ivuxolimab, an intravenous treatment, every 2 weeks at 0.01 to 10 mg/kg. The mean age was roughly 60 years, ranging from roughly 23 to 80, with 80% to 85% of participants male.

The sequence came from an adult with an advanced solid tumor such as melanoma, head and neck, liver or kidney cancer. This specimen consisted of CD4+ or CD8+ T cells sorted from blood, obtained in a trial of the OX40 agonist ivuxolimab.

CDR3 bases: TGCAGCGGCGGGACATCTAGCACAGATACGCAGTATTTT. Protein product: CSGGTSSTDTQYF. This chain joins TRBV29-1 and TRBJ2-3; D may correspond to TRBD1 or TRBD2 (6 bases each). The germline V gene has CDR1 SQVTM and CDR2 ANQGSEA. V lost 7 bases to trimming and J lost 0 bases, with 11 bases between them. This CDR3 contains 13 residues.